The 17 T cell receptor beta chains below come from one sample, sequenced in a study of Ad26.COV2.S vaccination and SARS-CoV-2 variants. This table comes from immunoSEQ multiplex PCR, and its TCRdb copy is limited to in-frame clones, with some not included. The table shows 360,000 or so clones, with about nine tenths occurring only once. Treatment described: roughly 19 received Ad26.COV2.S at low or high dose, single or two shots; five or six received placebo; per-sample allocation not given. Day 63 after the first injection of vaccine or placebo was the sampling time. Sequences were derived from peripheral blood, sampled in a trial of Ad26.COV2.S vaccine versus placebo. The receptors were sampled from a person aged 18-65 years who received the Ad26.COV2.S COVID-19 vaccine or a placebo.

The chain links TRBV11-2 to TRBJ2-5, with TRBD2 identical over 15 bases. After removal of 5 bases from V and 4 bases from J, the junction contained 5 bases not matched to a gene. From germline, CDR1 is SGHAT and CDR2 FQNNGV. The CDR3 has 16 amino acids. The CDR3, as DNA: TGTGCCAGCAGCCCAGGGACTAGCGGGGGGACAGAGACCCAGTACTTC. Its translation is CASSPGTSGGTETQYF.

The rearrangement joins TRBV9 to TRBJ1-6, with a tentative D call TRBD1 (5 bases). CDR3 length equals 17 residues. The V end lost 1 base, the J end lost 5 bases, and 16 bases lay between the germline ends. Germline V gene lookup returns CDR1 SGDLS and CDR2 YYNGEE. The CDR3 loop reads CASSVTPQAQDNSPLHF. The CDR3 DNA reads as TGTGCCAGCAGCGTAACCCCACAGGCCCAGGATAATTCACCCCTCCACTTT. The variable domain in full, completed from reference TRBV9 and TRBJ1-6, reads DSGVTQTPKHLITATGQRVTLRCSPRSGDLSVYWYQQSLDQGLQFLIQYYNGEERAKGNILERFSAQQFPDLHSELNLSSLELGDSALYFCASSVTPQAQDNSPLHFGNGTRLTVT.

This sequence joins TRBV7-8 and TRBJ1-1; no definite D call. CDR3 size: 13 residues. Germline-derived CDR1 and CDR2 are SGHVS and FQNEAQ. V was pared by 6 bases and J by 2 bases, with 10 bases between. The CDR3 DNA sequence: TGTGCCAGCAGGATATCCGGAAACACTGAAGCTTTCTTT. Translated, it gives CASRISGNTEAFF.

The chain recombines TRBV5-1 with TRBJ1-3; 10 nucleotides line up with TRBD1. This CDR3 has 15 residues. Germline V gene data show CDR1 as SGHRS and CDR2 as YFSETQ. V lost 2 bases, J lost 4 bases, and 3 bases stayed unmatched. The CDR3 here is CASSFGQGVGNTIYF. CDR3 nucleotides: TGCGCCAGCAGCTTCGGACAGGGGGTCGGAAACACCATATATTTT.

The chain employs TRBV10-2 and TRBJ1-1, with D perhaps matching TRBD1 (6 bases). In germline, CDR1 is WSHSY, CDR2 SAAADI. With 6 bases removed from V and 3 bases from J, the gap between germline ends came to 14 bases. The CDR3 extends over 14 amino acids. CDR3 sequence (DNA): TGCGCCAGCAGCCCCCCCGGGGGGCACACTGAAGCTTTCTTT. This sequence encodes CASSPPGGHTEAFF.

Here the CDR3 DNA reads TGTGCCAGCAGCTTAGACTCAATTTCCTACAATGAGCAGTTCTTC. Residues: CASSLDSISYNEQFF. The chain has TRBV7-6 and TRBJ2-1; D unclear. Deletions cut 1 base from V and 1 base from J, with 8 bases between. CDR1 and CDR2 from the germline V gene are SGHVS and FNYEAQ. The CDR3 contains 15 residues.

On this clone: This sample includes further DNA sequences coding for the same CDR3. The chain carries TRBV27 and TRBJ1-1; D is undetermined. CDR3 length: 13 residues. CDR1 is MNHEY, CDR2 SMNVEV, per germline (reference sequence). V was shortened by 3 bases and J by 0 bases, with 5 bases between the two germline ends. The CDR3 loop reads CASSLGMNTEAFF. The CDR3 nucleotides are TGTGCCAGCAGTTTGGGAATGAACACTGAAGCTTTCTTT.

This clone was observed a single time. This chain joins TRBV5-5 and TRBJ1-5; the D gene is possibly TRBD1 (6 bases). The V and J ends lost 4 bases and 0 bases respectively, with 14 bases between them. Germline V lookup: CDR1 SGHKS, CDR2 YYEKEE (reference sequence). The CDR3 length is 16 residues. DNA for the CDR3: TGTGCCAGCAGCGAGACAGGAATTACTAGCAATCAGCCCCAGCATTTT. Translating it yields CASSETGITSNQPQHF.

The chain is built from TRBV15 and TRBJ2-2, with a weak D call TRBD1 (6 bases). The length of the CDR3 is 14 residues. Germline CDR1 is LNHNV and CDR2 is YYDKDF (reference sequence). Trimming took off 4 bases at V and 8 bases at J, with 14 bases between the two ends. The CDR3 bases are TGTGCCACCAGCACACCAGGGGATTCGGGGGAGCTGTTTTTT. Amino acid sequence: CATSTPGDSGELFF.

As for this clone: The same CDR3 can be traced to other DNA sequences in this sample. V usage is TRBV30 and J usage is TRBJ2-2; D is unclear. Per the germline V gene, CDR1 is GTSNPN and CDR2 is SVGIG (reference sequence). CDR3 length: 11 residues. V lost 3 bases and J 1 base, leaving 0 bases between the germline ends. The CDR3 coding sequence is TGTGCCTGGAGGAACACCGGGGAGCTGTTTTTT. Amino acid sequence: CAWRNTGELFF.

This clone appeared once. The chain has TRBV7-3 and TRBJ2-3, with TRBD2 as a possible D gene (6 bases). The V end was cut by 5 bases, the J end by 9 bases, with 18 bases between. The germline V gene encodes CDR1 SGHTA and CDR2 FQGTGA. This CDR3 has 14 amino acids. DNA for the CDR3: TGTGCCAGCAGCCCCCTCAAGACTAGTGAAACGCAGTATTTT. Translated: CASSPLKTSETQYF. Full variable domain (outside the CDR3, taken from reference TRBV7-3 and TRBJ2-3): GAGVSQTPSNKVTEKGKYVELRCDPISGHTALYWYRQSLGQGPEFLIYFQGTGAADDSGLPNDRFFAVRPEGSVSTLKIQRTERGDSAVYLCASSPLKTSETQYFGPGTRLTVL.

The chain joins TRBV5-1 to TRBJ1-1; no firm D call. The CDR3 is made up of 13 amino acids. CDR1 and CDR2 (germline): SGHRS, YFSETQ. Trimming took off 6 bases at V and 0 bases at J, with 9 bases between the two ends. The CDR3 sequence: CASTGNMNTEAFF. Here the CDR3 DNA reads TGCGCCAGCACGGGAAATATGAACACTGAAGCTTTCTTT.

This clone came up once. The chain carries TRBV4-2 and TRBJ2-5; TRBD2 aligns across 10 bases. With 1 base clipped from V and 2 bases from J, the junction kept 1 base outside the gene matches. The CDR3 runs 15 residues. The germline V gene encodes CDR1 LGHNA and CDR2 YNFKEQ. CDR3 sequence (DNA): TGTGCCAGCAGCCAAGGAGCGGGGGGGCAAGAGACCCAGTACTTC. As protein: CASSQGAGGQETQYF.

This chain joins TRBV6-1 and TRBJ1-2; 8 bases agree with TRBD1. Trimming cost V 10 bases and J 4 bases; bases outside gene matches: 14. Germline V gene lookup returns CDR1 MNHNS and CDR2 SASEGT. This CDR3 has 15 residues. Here the CDR3 reads CANSEGTGIGYGYTF. The CDR3, as DNA: TGTGCCAACAGCGAAGGGACAGGTATTGGCTATGGCTACACCTTC.

The rearrangement uses TRBV4-3 and TRBJ2-3; no clear D gene. Trimming left V 0 bases short and J 14 bases short, with 18 bases between. CDR3 length: 14 residues. Germline V lookup: CDR1 LGHNA, CDR2 YSLEER. The CDR3 DNA sequence: TGCGCCAGCAGCCAAGATCTTCAGTTCCTTGGGCCGTATTTT. Its protein is CASSQDLQFLGPYF.

V usage is TRBV7-9 and J usage is TRBJ1-4; D unclear. CDR1 is SEHNR, CDR2 FQNEAQ, per germline (reference sequence). CDR3 length equals 13 residues. The V and J ends lost 1 base and 3 bases respectively, with 3 bases between them. CDR3 region: CASSLDSNEKLFF. Here the CDR3 DNA reads TGTGCCAGCAGCTTAGACTCTAATGAAAAACTGTTTTTT.

The CDR3 protein is CASSELSSGGINEQFF. Written as DNA, the CDR3 is TGTGCCAGCAGTGAACTTTCGAGCGGGGGGATCAATGAGCAGTTCTTC. The J gene is TRBJ2-1, the V gene TRBV6-4; 9 bases match TRBD2. V dropped 3 bases and J dropped 6; count of bases not matched to a gene: 9. There are 16 residues in the CDR3. The germline V gene encodes CDR1 MRHNA and CDR2 SNTAGT.